The 18 T cell receptor beta chains below come from one sample, sequenced in a study of response to subunit inactivated influenza vaccine. In TCRdb, the RT-PCR reads were re-called with MiXCR into one record per CDR3 protein. The sample shows more than 600,000 distinct CDR3 sequences, less than 20% of them seen only once. Specimen: PBMCs from blood, collected less than 6 days after vaccination. These receptors originate from a man aged 45-65 years who received an inactivated influenza vaccine.

Many counts were recorded for this clonotype. The chain links TRBV12-3 or TRBV12-4 to TRBJ1-2; the D is unclear. The CDR3 length is 13 residues. Trimming pared 3 bases from V and 2 bases from J, leaving 7 bases between. The CDR3 nucleotides read TGTGCCAGCAGTTTGAGGGAGAACTATGGCTACACCTTC. Translated: CASSLRENYGYTF.

The V gene is TRBV12-3 or TRBV12-4, the J gene TRBJ1-5; TRBD1 is a possible D gene (5 bases). This CDR3 is 14 amino acids long. V was pared by 7 bases and J by 3 bases, with 13 bases between. CDR3 DNA: TGTGCCAGCACCGAAGAGGGGAACAATCAGCCCCAGCATTTT. This gives the protein CASTEEGNNQPQHF.

CDR3 region: CASSQNSGTSGSKQYF. The CDR3 nucleotides are TGTGCCAGCAGTCAAAATTCCGGGACTAGCGGGAGCAAGCAGTACTTC. The J gene is TRBJ2-7, the V gene TRBV27; 14 nucleotides line up with TRBD2. Trimming removed 5 bases from V and 8 bases from J; junction bases left unmatched: 11. This CDR3 is built from 16 residues. The V gene's germline CDR1 is MNHEY and CDR2 SMNVEV (reference sequence).

The sample holds many counts of this clonotype. The chain joins TRBV2 to TRBJ2-1, with D possibly TRBD2 on 6 matching bases. Germline V gene data show CDR1 as SNHLY and CDR2 as FYNNEI. The CDR3 length is 15 residues. V shed 1 base and J shed 5 bases, with 12 bases lying between them. CDR3 sequence (DNA): TGTGCCAGCAGTGAAGGCCTAGCGCTTAACAATGAGCAGTTCTTC. Protein sequence: CASSEGLALNNEQFF. The whole variable domain, filled in from reference TRBV2 and TRBJ2-1, reads EPEVTQTPSHQVTQMGQEVILRCVPISNHLYFYWYRQILGQKVEFLVSFYNNEISEKSEIFDDQFSVERPDGSNFTLKIRSTKLEDSAMYFCASSEGLALNNEQFFGPGTRLTVL.

This clonotype was counted only a few times. The chain couples TRBV20-1 to TRBJ2-1; 9 bases agree with TRBD2. The V segment lost 5 bases and the J segment 1 base; nucleotides outside the gene matches: 6. Germline CDR1 DFQATT, CDR2 SNEGSKA (reference sequence). There are 15 residues in the CDR3. The CDR3 sequence: CSALMTSGSYNEQFF. For the CDR3, the DNA is TGCAGTGCTTTGATGACTAGCGGATCCTACAATGAGCAGTTCTTC.

V is TRBV9 and J is TRBJ2-7; tentative D call: TRBD2 (6 bases). Germline V gene sequence: CDR1 SGDLS, CDR2 YYNGEE. Trimming stripped 0 bases from V and 3 bases from J, with 10 bases between. The CDR3 is 14 residues long. As DNA, the CDR3 is TGTGCCAGCAGCGTAGGGTGGGGGGTCTACGAGCAGTACTTC. Amino acids: CASSVGWGVYEQYF.

In its sample, this clonotype was seen a few times. The rearrangement joins TRBV6-1 to TRBJ2-5; 11 nucleotides align to TRBD2. The V gene end was trimmed by 6 bases and the J gene end by 4 bases; junction bases not matched to a gene: 10. CDR3 length equals 16 residues. Per germline, CDR1 MNHNS and CDR2 SASEGT. In DNA, the CDR3 is TGTGCCAGCAGCGCCGGGACTAGCGGATTCGGAGAGACCCAGTACTTC. It is translated as CASSAGTSGFGETQYF.

As concerns this clonotype: A much larger clone lies a single base off, so this may be a read error. This chain links TRBV12-3 or TRBV12-4 with TRBJ1-4; D is perhaps TRBD1 (5 bases). The CDR3 extends over 14 amino acids. The CDR3 loop reads CASRPAGWYEKPFF. The CDR3 DNA is TGTGCCAGCAGACCCGCAGGGTGGTATGAAAAACCGTTTTTT.

This clonotype occurred a few times. The J gene is TRBJ2-6, the V gene TRBV20-1; D uncertain. Trimming took off 0 bases at V and 0 bases at J, with 9 bases between the two ends. The CDR3 covers 16 residues. Per germline, CDR1 DFQATT and CDR2 SNEGSKA (reference sequence). CDR3 bases: TGCAGTGCTAGAGATACCTGGGTCTCTGGGGCCAACGTCCTGACTTTC. This translates into CSARDTWVSGANVLTF.

There are a few counts of this clonotype. The chain uses TRBV20-1 and TRBJ1-5; D is unresolved. Looked up from germline, CDR1 is DFQATT and CDR2 is SNEGSKA (reference sequence). The V gene lost 6 bases and the J gene lost 6 bases, with 12 bases spanning the gap. The CDR3 has 12 amino acids. This chain's CDR3 is CSALNMGQPQHF. DNA for the CDR3: TGCAGTGCGTTGAACATGGGTCAGCCCCAGCATTTT.

This clonotype was found a few times. The chain links TRBV5-1 to TRBJ2-1, with TRBD1 matching 9 bases. CDR1 is SGHRS and CDR2 is YFSETQ in the germline V gene. CDR3 length equals 19 residues. V lost 0 bases, J lost 0 bases, and 10 bases stayed unmatched. CDR3 DNA sequence: TGCGCCAGCAGCTTGGATCCACAGGGGGCCGTGGGCTCCTACAATGAGCAGTTCTTC. Translating gives CASSLDPQGAVGSYNEQFF. Variable domain in full (rest from reference TRBV5-1 and TRBJ2-1): KAGVTQTPRYLIKTRGQQVTLSCSPISGHRSVSWYQQTPGQGLQFLFEYFSETQRNKGNFPGRFSGRQFSNSRSEMNVSTLELGDSALYLCASSLDPQGAVGSYNEQFFGPGTRLTVL.

V usage is TRBV6-1 and J usage is TRBJ1-1, with TRBD1 identical over 7 bases. V trimming: 2 bases; J trimming: 7 bases; junction bases outside the gene matches: 7. Germline V gives CDR1 MNHNS, CDR2 SASEGT. The CDR3 loop spans 14 amino acids. CDR3 nucleotide sequence: TGTGCCAGCAGTGAACTAGGGCAGGGGGATGAAGCTTTCTTT. It yields the protein CASSELGQGDEAFF.

In its sample, this clonotype was seen many times. This sequence joins TRBV12-3 or TRBV12-4 and TRBJ2-7; D call uncertain. Trimming took off 5 bases at V and 2 bases at J, with 7 bases between the two ends. This CDR3 comprises 12 residues. The CDR3 DNA reads TGTGCCAGCAGTGTTACCGCCTACGAGCAGTACTTC. Amino acid sequence: CASSVTAYEQYF.

The chain uses TRBV6-1 and TRBJ2-2, with D unclear. Trimming removed 7 bases from V and 7 bases from J, with 19 bases in between. The CDR3 is made up of 15 amino acids. CDR1 is MNHNS, CDR2 SASEGT, per germline. The CDR3 here is CASNEGPDLVGELFF. The CDR3 DNA reads as TGTGCCAGCAACGAAGGACCAGACCTCGTCGGGGAGCTGTTTTTT.

The V gene is TRBV6-2 or TRBV6-3, the J gene TRBJ2-7, with a weak D call TRBD1 (6 bases). From germline, CDR1 is MNHEY and CDR2 SVGEGT. The CDR3 length is 14 residues. Trimming took off 4 bases at V and 3 bases at J, with 13 bases between the two ends. The CDR3 DNA reads as TGTGCCAGCAGTTCCGGGACATATCTCTACGAGCAGTACTTC. Translating it yields CASSSGTYLYEQYF.

Comment on this clonotype: Since a much larger clone is just one base distant, this may be a read error. V usage is TRBV10-3 and J usage is TRBJ2-1; 10 bases map to TRBD1. The germline V gene has CDR1 ENHRY and CDR2 SYGVKD. This CDR3 spans 14 amino acids. DNA for the CDR3: TGTGCCACCCGGGACAGGGGATTCTACAAGGAGCAGTTCTTC. Protein product: CATRDRGFYKEQFF.

This clonotype was picked up a small number of times. The chain employs TRBV28 and TRBJ1-5; TRBD1 is a possible D gene (5 bases). Trimming cost V 8 bases and J 0 bases, with 17 bases left between them. This CDR3 spans 16 amino acids. Germline assignment: CDR1 MDHEN and CDR2 SYDVKM. The chain's CDR3 is CASDTGDGLSNQPQHF. For the CDR3, the DNA is TGTGCCAGCGACACCGGGGACGGACTTAGCAATCAGCCCCAGCATTTT.

The rearrangement joins TRBV24-1 to TRBJ2-1; 14 nucleotides agree with TRBD2. V lost 3 bases and J lost 6; bases outside the gene matches: 12. The CDR3 totals 19 residues. Germline V gene data show CDR1 as KGHDR and CDR2 as SFDVKD. The CDR3 region has the DNA TGTGCCACCAGTGATCCGGGATTGGGACTAGCGGGAGCAGGCAATGAGCAGTTCTTC. It is translated as CATSDPGLGLAGAGNEQFF.